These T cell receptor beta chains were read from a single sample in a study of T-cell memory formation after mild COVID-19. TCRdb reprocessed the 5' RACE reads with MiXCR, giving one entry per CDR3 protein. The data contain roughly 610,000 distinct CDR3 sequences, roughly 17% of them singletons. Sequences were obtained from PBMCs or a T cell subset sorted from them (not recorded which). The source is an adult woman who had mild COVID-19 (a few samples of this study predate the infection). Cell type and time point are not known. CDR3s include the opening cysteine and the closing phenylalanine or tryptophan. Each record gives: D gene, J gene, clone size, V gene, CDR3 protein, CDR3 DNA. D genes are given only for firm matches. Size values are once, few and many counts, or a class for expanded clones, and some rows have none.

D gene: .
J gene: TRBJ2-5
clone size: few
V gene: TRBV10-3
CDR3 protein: CAIGSQETQYF
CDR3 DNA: TGTGCCATCGGTTCCCAAGAGACCCAGTACTTC

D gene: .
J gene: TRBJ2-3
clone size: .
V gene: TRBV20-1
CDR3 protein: CSTDVRGAPDTQYF
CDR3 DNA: TGCAGTACCGACGTGCGAGGGGCCCCCGATACGCAGTATTTT

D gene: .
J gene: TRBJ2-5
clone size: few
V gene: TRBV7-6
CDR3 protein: CASSVGRWTETQYF
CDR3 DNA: TGTGCCAGCAGCGTTGGTCGGTGGACTGAGACCCAGTACTTC

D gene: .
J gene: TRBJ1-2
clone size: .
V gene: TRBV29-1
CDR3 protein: CSVDIAAAISYGYTF
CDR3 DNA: TGCAGCGTTGATATTGCGGCAGCCATCTCATATGGCTACACCTTC

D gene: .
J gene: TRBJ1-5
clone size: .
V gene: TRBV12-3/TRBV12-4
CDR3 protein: CASSSTFYSNQPQHF
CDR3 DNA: TGTGCCAGCAGTTCTACTTTCTATAGCAATCAGCCCCAGCATTTT

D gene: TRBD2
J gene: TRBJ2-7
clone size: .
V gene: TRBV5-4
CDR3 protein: CASSWGLAGGQEQYF
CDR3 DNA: TGTGCCAGCAGCTGGGGACTAGCGGGAGGGCAAGAGCAGTACTTC

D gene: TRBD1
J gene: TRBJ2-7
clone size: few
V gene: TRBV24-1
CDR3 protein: CATATGGSEQYF
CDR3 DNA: TGTGCCACCGCGACAGGGGGCAGCGAGCAGTACTTC

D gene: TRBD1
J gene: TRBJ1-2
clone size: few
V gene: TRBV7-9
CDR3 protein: CASSPRTGGPKNYGYTF
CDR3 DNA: TGTGCCAGCAGCCCTCGGACAGGGGGCCCGAAAAACTATGGCTACACCTTC

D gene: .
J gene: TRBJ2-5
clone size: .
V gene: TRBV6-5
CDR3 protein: CASSYSNYRGGGTQYF
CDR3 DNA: TGTGCCAGCAGTTACTCGAATTACAGGGGAGGAGGGACCCAGTACTTC

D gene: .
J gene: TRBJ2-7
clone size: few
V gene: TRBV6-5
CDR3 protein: CASSQDITYEQYF
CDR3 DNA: TGTGCCAGCAGTCAGGACATAACCTACGAGCAGTACTTC

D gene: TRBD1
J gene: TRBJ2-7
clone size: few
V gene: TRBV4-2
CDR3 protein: CASSQRDRGSYEQYF
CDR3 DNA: TGTGCCAGCAGCCAAAGGGACAGGGGTTCTTACGAGCAGTACTTC

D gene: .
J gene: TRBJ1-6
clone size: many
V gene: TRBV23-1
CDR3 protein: CASSQMGSTYNSPLHF
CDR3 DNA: TGCGCCAGCAGTCAAATGGGCTCGACCTATAATTCACCCCTCCACTTT

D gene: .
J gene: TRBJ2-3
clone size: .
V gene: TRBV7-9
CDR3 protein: CASSRTGLDTQYF
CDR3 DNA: TGTGCCAGCAGTCGAACAGGGTTAGATACGCAGTATTTT

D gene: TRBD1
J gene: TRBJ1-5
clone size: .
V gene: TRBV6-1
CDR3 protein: CASRGQGENQPQHF
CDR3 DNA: TGTGCCAGCAGGGGACAGGGGGAAAATCAGCCCCAGCATTTT

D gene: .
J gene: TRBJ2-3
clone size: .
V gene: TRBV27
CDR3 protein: CASSFSRIANWGTDTQYF
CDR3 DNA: TGTGCCAGCAGTTTTAGCCGAATAGCGAACTGGGGGACAGATACGCAGTATTTT

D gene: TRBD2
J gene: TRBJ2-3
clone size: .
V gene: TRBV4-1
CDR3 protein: CASSQARDYYTDTQYF
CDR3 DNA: TGCGCCAGCAGCCAAGCTCGGGACTACTACACAGATACGCAGTATTTT

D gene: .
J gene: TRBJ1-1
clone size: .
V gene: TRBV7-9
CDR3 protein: CASSSRRDTEAFF
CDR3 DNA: TGTGCCAGCAGCTCCCGTCGGGACACTGAAGCTTTCTTT

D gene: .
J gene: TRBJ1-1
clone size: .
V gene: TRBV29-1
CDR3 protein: CSGAQGHTEAFF
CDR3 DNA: TGCAGCGGCGCGCAGGGCCACACTGAAGCTTTCTTT

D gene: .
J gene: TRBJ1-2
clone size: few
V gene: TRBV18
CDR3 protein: CASSPLRGDGYTF
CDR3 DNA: TGTGCCAGCTCACCACTCAGGGGCGATGGCTACACCTTC

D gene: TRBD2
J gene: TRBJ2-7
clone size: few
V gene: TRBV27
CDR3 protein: CASSLSLLAGEPGEQYF
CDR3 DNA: TGTGCCAGCAGTTTATCGCTACTAGCGGGAGAGCCGGGCGAGCAGTACTTC

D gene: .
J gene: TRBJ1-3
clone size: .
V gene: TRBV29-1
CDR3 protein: CSVSLRSRSGNTIYF
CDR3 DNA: TGCAGCGTTTCCCTTCGCAGCCGTTCTGGAAACACCATATATTTT

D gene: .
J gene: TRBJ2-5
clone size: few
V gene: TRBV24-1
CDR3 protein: CATSVTDQETQYF
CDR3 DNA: TGTGCCACCAGTGTGACAGATCAAGAGACCCAGTACTTC

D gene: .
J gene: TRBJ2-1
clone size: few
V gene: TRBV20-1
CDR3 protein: CSAAHRGRYNEQFF
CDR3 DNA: TGCAGTGCCGCCCATCGGGGGAGATACAATGAGCAGTTCTTC

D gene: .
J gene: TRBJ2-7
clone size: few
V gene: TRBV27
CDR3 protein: CASRKGQGYYEQYF
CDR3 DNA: TGTGCCAGCAGGAAGGGGCAGGGCTACTACGAGCAGTACTTC

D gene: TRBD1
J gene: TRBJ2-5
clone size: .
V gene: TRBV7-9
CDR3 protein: CASSVQGVETQYF
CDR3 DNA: TGTGCCAGCAGTGTACAGGGGGTCGAGACCCAGTACTTC

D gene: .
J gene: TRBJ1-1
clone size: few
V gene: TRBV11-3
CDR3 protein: CASSLFGFTNTEAFF
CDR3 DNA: TGTGCCAGCAGCTTATTCGGTTTTACTAACACTGAAGCTTTCTTT

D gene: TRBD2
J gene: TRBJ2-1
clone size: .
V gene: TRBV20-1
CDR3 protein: CSARDGTTEQFF
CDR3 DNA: TGCAGTGCTAGAGACGGGACTACAGAGCAGTTCTTC

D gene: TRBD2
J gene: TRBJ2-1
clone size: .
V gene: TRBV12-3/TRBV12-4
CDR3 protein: CASSLGFSGDEQFF
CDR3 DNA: TGTGCCAGCAGTTTAGGTTTTAGCGGGGATGAGCAGTTCTTC

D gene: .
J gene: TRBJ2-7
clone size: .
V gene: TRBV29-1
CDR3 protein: CSVERTVEFGSSYEQYF
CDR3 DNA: TGCAGCGTTGAGAGGACCGTGGAATTTGGTAGCTCCTACGAGCAGTACTTC

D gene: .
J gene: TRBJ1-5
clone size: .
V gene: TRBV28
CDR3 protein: CASSLKGKMGNQPQHF
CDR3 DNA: TGTGCCAGCAGTTTAAAGGGAAAAATGGGCAATCAGCCCCAGCATTTT

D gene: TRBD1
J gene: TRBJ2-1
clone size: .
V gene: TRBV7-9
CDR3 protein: CASSFGTAFKARDNNEQFF
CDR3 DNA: TGTGCCAGCAGCTTTGGGACAGCATTTAAAGCAAGAGACAACAATGAGCAGTTCTTC

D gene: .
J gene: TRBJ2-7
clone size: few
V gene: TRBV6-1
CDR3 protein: CASSSGPPASYEQYF
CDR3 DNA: TGTGCCAGCAGCTCAGGCCCCCCCGCCTCCTACGAGCAGTACTTC

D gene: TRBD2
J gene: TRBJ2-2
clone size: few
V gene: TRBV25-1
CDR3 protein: CASSEPGLANTGELFF
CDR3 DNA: TGTGCCAGCAGTGAGCCGGGACTAGCGAACACCGGGGAGCTGTTTTTT

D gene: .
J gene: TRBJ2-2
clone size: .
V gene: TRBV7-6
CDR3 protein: CASSLGPMNTGELFF
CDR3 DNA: TGTGCCAGCAGCTTGGGGCCGATGAACACCGGGGAGCTGTTTTTT

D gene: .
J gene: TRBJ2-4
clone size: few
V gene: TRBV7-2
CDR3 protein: CASSWRATGGAKNIQYF
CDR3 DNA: TGTGCCAGCAGCTGGAGAGCGACCGGGGGAGCCAAAAACATTCAGTACTTC

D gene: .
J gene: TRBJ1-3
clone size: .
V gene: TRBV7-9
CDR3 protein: CASSLESSGNTIYF
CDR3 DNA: TGTGCCAGCAGCTTAGAGTCGTCGGGAAACACCATATATTTT

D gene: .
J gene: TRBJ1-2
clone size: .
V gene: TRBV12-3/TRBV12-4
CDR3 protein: CASSLSPSFYGYTF
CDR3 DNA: TGTGCCAGCAGTTTATCTCCCAGCTTCTATGGCTACACCTTC